This T cell receptor (beta chain) was captured by sequencing in a study of shared clonotypes between healthy human individuals. Profiled with immunoSEQ multiplex PCR; TCRdb holds only in-frame clones, not every one. The data hold approximately 1,000,000 clones, with roughly 77% observed a single time. Trimming at V came to 5 bases and at J to 8 bases, leaving 11 bases not matched to a gene. There are 14 residues in the CDR3. CDR1 is SGHVS, CDR2 FQNEAQ, per germline. The V and J genes are TRBV7-8 and TRBJ1-2; 7 bases map to TRBD1. Sequenced: memory CD4+ T cells from PBMCs. Subset defined: CD45RA-negative fraction. This TCR was recovered from a man younger than 30 in good health. Some clones in this sample may be carry-over from other donors' samples. CDR3 bases: TGTGCCAGCAGCGAATCCACAGGGGTTGGAGGCTACACCTTC. Protein: CASSESTGVGGYTF.